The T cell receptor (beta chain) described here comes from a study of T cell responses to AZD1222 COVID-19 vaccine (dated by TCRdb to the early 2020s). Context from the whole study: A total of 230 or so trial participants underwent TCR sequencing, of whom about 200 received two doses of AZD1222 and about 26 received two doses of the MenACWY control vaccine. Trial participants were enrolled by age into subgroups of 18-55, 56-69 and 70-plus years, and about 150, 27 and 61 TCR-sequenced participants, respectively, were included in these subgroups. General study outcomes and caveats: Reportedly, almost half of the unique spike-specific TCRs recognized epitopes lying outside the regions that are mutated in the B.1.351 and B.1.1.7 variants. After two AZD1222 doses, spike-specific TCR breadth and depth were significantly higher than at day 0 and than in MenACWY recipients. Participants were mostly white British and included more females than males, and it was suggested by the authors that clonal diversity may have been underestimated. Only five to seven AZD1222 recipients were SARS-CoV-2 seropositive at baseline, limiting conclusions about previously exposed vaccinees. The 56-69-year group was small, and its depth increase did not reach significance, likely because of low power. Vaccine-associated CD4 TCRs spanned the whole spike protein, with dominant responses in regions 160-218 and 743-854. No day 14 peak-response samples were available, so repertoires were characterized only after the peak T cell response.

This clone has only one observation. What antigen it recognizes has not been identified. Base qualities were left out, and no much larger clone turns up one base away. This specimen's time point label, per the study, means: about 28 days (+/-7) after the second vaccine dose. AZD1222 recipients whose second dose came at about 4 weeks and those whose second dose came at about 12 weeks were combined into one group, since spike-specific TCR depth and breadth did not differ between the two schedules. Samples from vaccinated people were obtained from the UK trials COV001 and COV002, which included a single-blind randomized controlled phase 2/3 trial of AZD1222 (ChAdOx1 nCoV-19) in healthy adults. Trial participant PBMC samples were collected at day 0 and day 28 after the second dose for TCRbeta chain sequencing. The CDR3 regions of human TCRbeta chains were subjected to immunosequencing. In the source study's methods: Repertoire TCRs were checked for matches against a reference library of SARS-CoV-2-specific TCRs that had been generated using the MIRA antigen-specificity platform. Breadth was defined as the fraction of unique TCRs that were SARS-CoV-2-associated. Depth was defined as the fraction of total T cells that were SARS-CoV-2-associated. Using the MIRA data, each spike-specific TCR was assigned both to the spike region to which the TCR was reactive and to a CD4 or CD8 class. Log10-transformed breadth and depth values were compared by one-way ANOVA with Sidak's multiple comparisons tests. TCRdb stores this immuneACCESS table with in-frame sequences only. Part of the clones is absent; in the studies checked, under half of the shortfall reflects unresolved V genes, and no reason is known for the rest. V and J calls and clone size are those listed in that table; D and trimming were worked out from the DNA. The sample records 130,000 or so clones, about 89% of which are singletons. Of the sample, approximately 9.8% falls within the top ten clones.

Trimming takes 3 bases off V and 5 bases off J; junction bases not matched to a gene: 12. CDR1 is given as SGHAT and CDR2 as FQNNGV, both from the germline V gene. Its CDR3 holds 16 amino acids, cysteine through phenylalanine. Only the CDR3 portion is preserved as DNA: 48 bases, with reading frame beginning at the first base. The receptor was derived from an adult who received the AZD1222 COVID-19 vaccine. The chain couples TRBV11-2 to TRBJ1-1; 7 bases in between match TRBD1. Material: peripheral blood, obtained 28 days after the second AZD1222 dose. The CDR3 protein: CASSLRTTGEGTEAFF. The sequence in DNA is TGTGCCAGCAGCTTGAGAACAACAGGGGAGGGAACTGAAGCTTTCTTT.